This TCR beta chain appears in the sequencing data of a study of early T cells in non-severe SARS-CoV-2 infection. Across the whole study: Unpaired chains resulted from sequencing bulk RNA of unsorted whole blood.

The library protocol tagged individual cDNA molecules with unique molecular identifiers. TCRdb itself ran the 5' RACE reads through MiXCR, one entry per CDR3 protein. The sample lists approximately 83,000 distinct CDR3 sequences, 11% to 15% seen once, with 9.5% to 12% in the top ten. This clonotype was picked up a small number of times. Its antigen remains unknown. The V end was cut by 6 bases, the J end by 4 bases, with 10 bases between. The CDR3 extends over 13 amino acids. From germline, CDR1 is SEHNR and CDR2 FQNEAQ (reference sequence). Study conclusions and caveats: CD4 and private specificities were missed by VDJdb matching, which favored anti-spike CD8 responses.

The sequenced material came from whole blood. The receptor was derived from an adult who was a healthcare worker with PCR-confirmed SARS-CoV-2 infection or an uninfected control (not recorded which). V gene TRBV7-9 combines with J gene TRBJ1-5; D is uncertain. CDR3: CASSYPGNQPQHF. The CDR3 DNA reads TGTGCCAGCAGTTATCCGGGTAATCAGCCCCAGCATTTT.